These 9 T cell receptor beta chains originate from one sample sequenced in a study of post-analysis software for immune sequencing data. Findings of the study overall: In patients, TRBV5-6, TRBV5-1 and TRBV20-1 belonged to five TRBV segments found more frequently than in controls.

Researchers reported that TCR beta cDNA libraries carried unique molecular identifiers. TCRdb fed the PCR reads into MiXCR, producing one record per CDR3 protein. Here the sample spans about 770,000 distinct CDR3 sequences, roughly 50% being singletons. These receptors have no known antigen. Sequenced: blood. All receptors derive from a girl between 5 and 17 years old with multiple sclerosis.

The V and J genes are TRBV6-6 and TRBJ2-1, with 10 bases that match TRBD1. Germline values: CDR1 MNHNY, CDR2 SVGAGI (reference sequence). J lost 4 bases, V lost 6 bases, and 9 bases had no gene match. The CDR3 contains 16 residues. CDR3 coding DNA: TGTGCCAGCAGCCCGGTGCCGGGACAGGGGTACAATGAGCAGTTCTTC. This gives the protein CASSPVPGQGYNEQFF.

The chain joins TRBV7-9 to TRBJ2-5; no firm D call. The germline gives CDR1 SEHNR, CDR2 FQNEAQ (reference sequence). The CDR3 runs to 14 residues. Trimming stripped 0 bases from V and 5 bases from J, with 10 bases between. For the CDR3, the DNA is TGTGCCAGCAGCTTAGCGCTGGGATGGGAGACCCAGTACTTC. Its translation is CASSLALGWETQYF. The full variable domain, its missing parts supplied by reference TRBV7-9 and TRBJ2-5, is DTGVSQNPRHKITKRGQNVTFRCDPISEHNRLYWYRQTLGQGPEFLTYFQNEAQLEKSRLLSDRFSAERPKGSFSTLEIQRTEQGDSAMYLCASSLALGWETQYFGPGTRLLVL.

The chain employs TRBV29-1 and TRBJ2-2; 7 nucleotides align to TRBD1. CDR1 and CDR2 from the germline V gene are SQVTM and ANQGSEA. The CDR3 is made up of 13 amino acids. J lost 6 bases, V lost 6 bases, and 7 bases had no gene match. CDR3 nucleotides: TGCAGCGTCGGAGTCGACAGGGCCGGGGAGCTGTTTTTT. It specifies CSVGVDRAGELFF.

This clonotype has only one observation. The chain carries TRBV3-1 and TRBJ2-7; 9 bases are a match to TRBD1. The V and J ends lost 4 bases and 4 bases, in that order; junction bases with no gene match: 5. The CDR3 is 14 amino acids. Per germline, CDR1 LGHDT and CDR2 YNNKEL (reference sequence). The CDR3 spells CASSRGTGWYEQYF. The CDR3 bases are TGTGCCAGCAGCCGCGGGACAGGGTGGTACGAGCAGTACTTC.

V and J are TRBV29-1 and TRBJ2-1; D gene unclear. Trimming left V 6 bases short and J 0 bases short, with 12 bases between. The CDR3 loop spans 14 amino acids. Germline lookup yields CDR1 SQVTM and CDR2 ANQGSEA. The CDR3 protein is CSVPGVSSYNEQFF. The CDR3 region has the DNA TGCAGCGTCCCCGGCGTTAGCTCCTACAATGAGCAGTTCTTC.

The chain has TRBV12-3 or TRBV12-4 and TRBJ2-1; TRBD2 matches at 9 bases. The ends lost 6 bases at V and 3 bases at J; junction bases unmatched: 6. The CDR3 has 15 residues. CDR3: CASRPTSGLYNEQFF. CDR3 in DNA: TGTGCCAGCAGGCCCACTAGCGGGCTCTACAATGAGCAGTTCTTC.

The chain employs TRBV20-1 and TRBJ2-1, with D unclear. The V end was cut by 2 bases, the J end by 6 bases, with 20 bases between. CDR3 length equals 16 residues. Germline CDR1 DFQATT, CDR2 SNEGSKA (reference sequence). This chain's CDR3 is CSARPRRAPGPNEQFF. The CDR3 region has the DNA TGCAGTGCTAGACCACGTAGGGCCCCGGGCCCCAATGAGCAGTTCTTC.

V and J are TRBV24-1 and TRBJ2-7, with a possible D match to TRBD2 (5 bases). Germline V lookup: CDR1 KGHDR, CDR2 SFDVKD. V was pared by 5 bases and J by 4 bases, with 8 bases between. The CDR3 runs 12 residues. The CDR3 region has the DNA TGTGCCACCAGTGGGTCGGGGTACGAGCAGTACTTC. This encodes CATSGSGYEQYF.

This chain connects TRBV27 to TRBJ2-3; D may be TRBD2 (5 bases). Trimming cost V 6 bases and J 5 bases, with 12 bases left between them. This CDR3 is built from 13 residues. Germline CDR1 MNHEY, CDR2 SMNVEV (reference sequence). The chain's CDR3 is CASSRSGVDTQYF. CDR3 nucleotides: TGTGCCAGCAGCAGATCCGGGGTAGATACGCAGTATTTT.